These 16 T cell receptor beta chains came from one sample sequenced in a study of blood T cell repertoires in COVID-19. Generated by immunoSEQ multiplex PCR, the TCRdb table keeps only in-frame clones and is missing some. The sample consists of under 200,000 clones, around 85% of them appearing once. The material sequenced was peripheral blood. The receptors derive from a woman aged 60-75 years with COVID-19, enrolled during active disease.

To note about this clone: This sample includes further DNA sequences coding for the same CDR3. The CDR3 sequence is CASSLGAGAPYEQYF. The CDR3, as DNA: TGTGCCAGCAGCTTAGGAGCGGGGGCTCCCTACGAGCAGTACTTC. V usage is TRBV7-2 and J usage is TRBJ2-7; 8 bases are shared with TRBD2. The CDR3 runs to 15 residues. Germline CDR1 SGHTA, CDR2 FQGNSA. V was clipped by 1 base and J by 2 bases; unmatched bases: 4.

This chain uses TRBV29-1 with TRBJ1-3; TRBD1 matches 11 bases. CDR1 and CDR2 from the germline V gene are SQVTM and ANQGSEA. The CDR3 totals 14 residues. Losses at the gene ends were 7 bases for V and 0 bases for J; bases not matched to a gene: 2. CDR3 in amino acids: CSGGTGGSGNTIYF. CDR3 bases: TGCAGCGGGGGGACAGGGGGCTCTGGAAACACCATATATTTT.

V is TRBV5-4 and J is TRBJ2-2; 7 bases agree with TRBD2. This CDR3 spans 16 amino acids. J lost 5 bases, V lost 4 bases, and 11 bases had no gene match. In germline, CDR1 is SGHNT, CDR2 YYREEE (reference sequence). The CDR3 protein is CASSVPGGGPTGELFF. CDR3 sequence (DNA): TGTGCCAGCAGCGTACCGGGGGGAGGGCCGACCGGGGAGCTGTTTTTT.

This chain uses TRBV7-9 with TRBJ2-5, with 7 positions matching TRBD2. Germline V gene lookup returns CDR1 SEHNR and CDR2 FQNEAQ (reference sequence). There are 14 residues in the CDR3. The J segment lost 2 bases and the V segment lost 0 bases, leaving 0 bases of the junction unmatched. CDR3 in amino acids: CASSLASGQETQYF. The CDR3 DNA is TGTGCCAGCAGCTTAGCTAGCGGGCAAGAGACCCAGTACTTC.

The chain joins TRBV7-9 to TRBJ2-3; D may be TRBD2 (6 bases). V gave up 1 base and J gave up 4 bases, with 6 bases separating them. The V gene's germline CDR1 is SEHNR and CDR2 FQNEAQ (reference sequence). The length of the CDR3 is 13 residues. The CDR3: CASSLGGADTQYF. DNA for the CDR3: TGTGCCAGCAGCTTAGGGGGGGCAGATACGCAGTATTTT.

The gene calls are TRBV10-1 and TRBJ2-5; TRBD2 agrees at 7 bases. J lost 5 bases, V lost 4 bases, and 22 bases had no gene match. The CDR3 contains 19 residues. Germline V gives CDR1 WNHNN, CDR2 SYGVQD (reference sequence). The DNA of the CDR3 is TGCGCCAGCAGTGGACACCCGAGGGAGGGCCCCGGTCAGCATGAGACCCAGTACTTC. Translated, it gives CASSGHPREGPGQHETQYF.

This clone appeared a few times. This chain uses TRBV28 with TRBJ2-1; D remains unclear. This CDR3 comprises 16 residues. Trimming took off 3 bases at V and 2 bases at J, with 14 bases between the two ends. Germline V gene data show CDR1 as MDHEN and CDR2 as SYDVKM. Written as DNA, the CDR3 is TGTGCCAGCAGTTTGGAGACTCTGAACCCCTACAATGAGCAGTTCTTC. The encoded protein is CASSLETLNPYNEQFF.

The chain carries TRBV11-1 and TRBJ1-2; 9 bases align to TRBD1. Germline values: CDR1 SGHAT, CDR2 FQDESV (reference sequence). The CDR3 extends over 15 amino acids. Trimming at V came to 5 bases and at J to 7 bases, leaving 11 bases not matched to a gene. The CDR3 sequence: CASSRTGTGLSGYTF. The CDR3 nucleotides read TGTGCCAGCAGCCGTACCGGGACAGGGTTGAGTGGCTACACCTTC.

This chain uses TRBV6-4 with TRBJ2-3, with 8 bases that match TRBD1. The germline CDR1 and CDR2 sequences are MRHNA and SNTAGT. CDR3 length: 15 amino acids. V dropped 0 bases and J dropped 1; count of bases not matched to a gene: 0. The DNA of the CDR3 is TGTGCCAGCAGTGACTCGGGACAGGGCACAGATACGCAGTATTTT. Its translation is CASSDSGQGTDTQYF.

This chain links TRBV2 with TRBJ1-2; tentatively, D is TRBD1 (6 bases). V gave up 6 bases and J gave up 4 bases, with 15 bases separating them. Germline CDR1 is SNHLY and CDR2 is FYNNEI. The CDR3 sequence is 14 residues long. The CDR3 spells CASRVDRTLYGYTF. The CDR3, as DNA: TGTGCCAGCAGGGTAGACAGGACCCTCTATGGCTACACCTTC.

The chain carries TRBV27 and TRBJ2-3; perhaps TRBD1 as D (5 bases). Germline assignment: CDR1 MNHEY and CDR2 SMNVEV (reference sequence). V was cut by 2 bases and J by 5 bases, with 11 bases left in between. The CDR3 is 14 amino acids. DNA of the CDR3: TGTGCCAGCAGTTTACAAGGGGTCGGAGATACGCAGTATTTT. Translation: CASSLQGVGDTQYF.

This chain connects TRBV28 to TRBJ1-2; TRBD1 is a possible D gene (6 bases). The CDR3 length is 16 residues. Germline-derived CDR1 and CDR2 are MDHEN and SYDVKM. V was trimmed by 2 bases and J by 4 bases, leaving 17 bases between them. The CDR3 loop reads CASSLDSTGSRYGYTF. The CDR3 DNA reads TGTGCCAGCAGTTTAGACTCGACAGGTTCCCGCTATGGCTACACCTTC.

The CDR3 reads CASTWGRGNTEAFF. The DNA for the CDR3 is TGTGCCAGCACCTGGGGGAGGGGGAACACTGAAGCTTTCTTT. The chain joins TRBV6-5 to TRBJ1-1; D possibly corresponds to TRBD1 (5 bases). The CDR3 has 14 residues. Trimming pared 7 bases from V and 1 base from J, leaving 13 bases between. Germline V gives CDR1 MNHEY, CDR2 SVGAGI.

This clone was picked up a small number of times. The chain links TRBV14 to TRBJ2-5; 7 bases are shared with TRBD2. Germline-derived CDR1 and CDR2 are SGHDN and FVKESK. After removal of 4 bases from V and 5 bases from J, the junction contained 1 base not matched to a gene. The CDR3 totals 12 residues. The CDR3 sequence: CASSPGGETQYF. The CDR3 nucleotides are TGTGCCAGCAGCCCCGGGGGGGAGACCCAGTACTTC.

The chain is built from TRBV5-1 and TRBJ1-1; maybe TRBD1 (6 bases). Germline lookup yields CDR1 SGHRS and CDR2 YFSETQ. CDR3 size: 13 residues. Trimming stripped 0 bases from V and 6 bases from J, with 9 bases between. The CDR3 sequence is CASSLDWGPEAFF. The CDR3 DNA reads TGCGCCAGCAGCTTGGATTGGGGGCCTGAAGCTTTCTTT. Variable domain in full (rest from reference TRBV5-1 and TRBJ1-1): KAGVTQTPRYLIKTRGQQVTLSCSPISGHRSVSWYQQTPGQGLQFLFEYFSETQRNKGNFPGRFSGRQFSNSRSEMNVSTLELGDSALYLCASSLDWGPEAFFGQGTRLTVV.

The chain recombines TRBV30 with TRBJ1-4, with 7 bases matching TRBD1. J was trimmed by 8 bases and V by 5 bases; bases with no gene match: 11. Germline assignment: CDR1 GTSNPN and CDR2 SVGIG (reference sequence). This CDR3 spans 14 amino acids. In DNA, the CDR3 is TGTGCCTGGGAGAAACAGGGGATGAGGGAAAAACTGTTTTTT. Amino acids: CAWEKQGMREKLFF.